The rows below give T cell receptor beta chains drawn from one sample of a study of blood T cell repertoires in COVID-19. Only in-frame clones appear in the TCRdb table, and some are missing; sequencing was by immunoSEQ multiplex PCR. Of under 65,000 clones in the sample, about 81% are singletons; the top ten hold roughly 22%. Sequencing was performed on peripheral blood. The receptors come from a woman between 55 and 75 years old with acute or convalescent COVID-19. Each CDR3 is given with its conserved first and last residue. A D gene is named only where the DNA matches it firmly.

J | V | D | CDR3 | DNA
TRBJ2-6 | TRBV29-1 | - | CSVSLSGANVLTF | TGCAGCGTTTCCCTCTCTGGGGCCAACGTCCTGACTTTC
TRBJ1-1 | TRBV12-5 | - | CASAQFTEAFF | TGTGCTAGTGCCCAATTCACTGAAGCTTTCTTT
TRBJ2-1 | TRBV7-8 | TRBD2 | CASSSPPWTSTGNEQFF | TGTGCCAGCAGCAGCCCCCCTTGGACTAGCACCGGTAATGAGCAGTTCTTC
TRBJ2-1 | TRBV9 | TRBD2 | CASSVNKLAGGRDEQFF | TGTGCCAGCAGCGTGAATAAACTAGCGGGGGGCCGGGATGAGCAGTTCTTC
TRBJ1-5 | TRBV5-5 | - | CASSLVLRGVDQPQHF | TGTGCCAGCAGCTTGGTTCTCAGGGGAGTGGATCAGCCCCAGCATTTT
TRBJ2-5 | TRBV9 | - | CASSGDRIRETQYF | TGTGCCAGCAGCGGCGACAGGATTCGAGAGACCCAGTACTTC
TRBJ2-2 | TRBV4-2 | TRBD2 | CASSQVRLADTGELFF | TGTGCCAGCAGCCAAGTCAGACTAGCAGACACCGGGGAGCTGTTTTTT
TRBJ2-2 | TRBV5-1 | - | CASSLDYAGELFF | TGCGCCAGCAGCTTGGACTACGCCGGGGAGCTGTTTTTT
TRBJ1-2 | TRBV4-1 | - | CASSQEWESNYGYTF | TGCGCCAGCAGCCAAGAGTGGGAGTCGAACTATGGCTACACCTTC
TRBJ1-6 | TRBV6-5 | TRBD1 | CASSYSSGTGSSPLHF | TGTGCCAGCAGTTACTCGTCTGGGACAGGGTCCTCACCCCTCCACTTT
TRBJ1-2 | TRBV11-3 | TRBD1 | CASSMGTGYGYTF | TGTGCCAGCAGCATGGGGACAGGGTATGGCTACACCTTC
TRBJ1-2 | TRBV5-1 | - | CASSLGGSGLGYTF | TGCGCCAGCAGCTTGGGAGGTAGCGGGCTTGGCTACACCTTC
TRBJ1-5 | TRBV3-1/TRBV3-2 | TRBD1 | CASSHGTGVKPQHF | TGTGCCAGCAGCCACGGGACAGGGGTGAAGCCCCAGCATTTT
TRBJ2-2 | TRBV10-2 | TRBD2 | CASRLAGANTGELFF | TGCGCCAGCAGACTAGCGGGGGCTAACACCGGGGAGCTGTTTTTT
TRBJ2-3 | TRBV7-3 | TRBD2 | CASSFLAGSTDTQYF | TGTGCCAGCAGTTTCCTAGCGGGGAGCACAGATACGCAGTATTTT
TRBJ1-2 | TRBV27 | TRBD1 | CASRSKGGQGNYGYTF | TGTGCCAGCAGAAGTAAAGGGGGACAGGGGAACTATGGCTACACCTTC